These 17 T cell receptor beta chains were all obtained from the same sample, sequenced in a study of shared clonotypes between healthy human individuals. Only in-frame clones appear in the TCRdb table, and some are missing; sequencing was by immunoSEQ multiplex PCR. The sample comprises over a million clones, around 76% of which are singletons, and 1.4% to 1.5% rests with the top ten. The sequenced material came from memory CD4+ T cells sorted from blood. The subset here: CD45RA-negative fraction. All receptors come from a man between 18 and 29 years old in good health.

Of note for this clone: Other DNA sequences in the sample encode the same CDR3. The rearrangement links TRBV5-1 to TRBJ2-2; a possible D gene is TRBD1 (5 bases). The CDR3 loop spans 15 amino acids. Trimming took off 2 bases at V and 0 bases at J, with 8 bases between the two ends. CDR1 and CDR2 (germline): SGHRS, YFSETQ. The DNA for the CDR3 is TGCGCCAGCAGCTTTCAGGGCCCGAACACCGGGGAGCTGTTTTTT. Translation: CASSFQGPNTGELFF.

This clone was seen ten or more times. The CDR3 sequence: CAISLGTNTEAFF. The CDR3 nucleotides are TGTGCCATCAGCCTCGGGACCAACACTGAAGCTTTCTTT. The chain recombines TRBV10-3 with TRBJ1-1; perhaps TRBD1 as D (5 bases). In germline, CDR1 is ENHRY, CDR2 SYGVKD. V lost 6 bases to trimming and J lost 2 bases, with 10 bases between them. CDR3 length equals 13 residues.

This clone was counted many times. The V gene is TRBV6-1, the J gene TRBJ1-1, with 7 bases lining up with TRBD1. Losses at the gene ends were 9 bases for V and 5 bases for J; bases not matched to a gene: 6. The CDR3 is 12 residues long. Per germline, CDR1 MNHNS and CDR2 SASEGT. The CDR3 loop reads CASSTGRTEAFF. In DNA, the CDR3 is TGTGCCAGTTCGACAGGGAGAACTGAAGCTTTCTTT.

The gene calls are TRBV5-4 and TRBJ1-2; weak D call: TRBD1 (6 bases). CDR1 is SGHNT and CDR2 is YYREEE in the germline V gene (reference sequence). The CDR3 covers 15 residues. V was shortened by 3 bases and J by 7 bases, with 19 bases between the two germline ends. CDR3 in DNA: TGTGCCAGCAGCTCTCCATTACAGGGAAGAAGTGGCTACACCTTC. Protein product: CASSSPLQGRSGYTF.

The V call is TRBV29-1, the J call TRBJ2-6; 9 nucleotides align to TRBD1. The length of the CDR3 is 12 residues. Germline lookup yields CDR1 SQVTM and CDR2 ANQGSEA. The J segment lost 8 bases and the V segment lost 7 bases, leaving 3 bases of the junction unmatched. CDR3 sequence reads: CSAGQGTNVLTF. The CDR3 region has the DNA TGCAGCGCGGGACAGGGAACCAACGTCCTGACTTTC.

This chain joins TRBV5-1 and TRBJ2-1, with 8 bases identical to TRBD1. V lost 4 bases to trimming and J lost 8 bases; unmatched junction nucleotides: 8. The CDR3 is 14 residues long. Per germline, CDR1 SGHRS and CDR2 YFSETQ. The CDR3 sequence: CASSVYGQGDEQFF. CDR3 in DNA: TGCGCCAGCAGCGTTTACGGACAGGGCGATGAGCAGTTCTTC.

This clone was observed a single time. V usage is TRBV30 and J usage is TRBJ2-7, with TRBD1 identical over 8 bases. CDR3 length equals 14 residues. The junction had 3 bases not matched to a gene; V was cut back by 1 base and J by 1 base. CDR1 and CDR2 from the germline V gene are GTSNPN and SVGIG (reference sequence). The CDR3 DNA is TGTGCCTGGAGTGGGCAGGGGGCTTCCTACGAGCAGTACTTC. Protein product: CAWSGQGASYEQYF.

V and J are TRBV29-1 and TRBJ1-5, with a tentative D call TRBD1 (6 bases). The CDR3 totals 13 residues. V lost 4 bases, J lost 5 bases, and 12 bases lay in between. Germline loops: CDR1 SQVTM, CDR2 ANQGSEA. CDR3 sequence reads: CSVVGGADQPQHF. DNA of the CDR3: TGCAGCGTTGTGGGGGGGGCGGATCAGCCCCAGCATTTT.

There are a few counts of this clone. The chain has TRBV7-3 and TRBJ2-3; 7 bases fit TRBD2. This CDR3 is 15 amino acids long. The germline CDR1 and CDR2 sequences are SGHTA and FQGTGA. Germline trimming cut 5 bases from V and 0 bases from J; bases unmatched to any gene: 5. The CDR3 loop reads CASSQAGHSTDTQYF. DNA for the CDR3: TGTGCCAGCAGCCAAGCGGGGCATAGCACAGATACGCAGTATTTT.

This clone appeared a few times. CDR3 residues: CASSPPGRRNYGYTF. CDR3 DNA sequence: TGTGCCAGTAGCCCCCCGGGACGGAGGAACTATGGCTACACCTTC. This chain connects TRBV19 to TRBJ1-2; weak D call: TRBD1 (5 bases). Trimming removed 6 bases at V and 2 bases at J, with 16 bases between. The CDR3 loop spans 15 amino acids. Germline V gene data show CDR1 as LNHDA and CDR2 as SQIVND (reference sequence).

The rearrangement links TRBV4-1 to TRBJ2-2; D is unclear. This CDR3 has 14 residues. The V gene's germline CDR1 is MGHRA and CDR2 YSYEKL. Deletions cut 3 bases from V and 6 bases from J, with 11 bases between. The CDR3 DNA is TGCGCCAGCAGCCATGCAAATCAAGCCGGGGAGCTGTTTTTT. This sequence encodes CASSHANQAGELFF.

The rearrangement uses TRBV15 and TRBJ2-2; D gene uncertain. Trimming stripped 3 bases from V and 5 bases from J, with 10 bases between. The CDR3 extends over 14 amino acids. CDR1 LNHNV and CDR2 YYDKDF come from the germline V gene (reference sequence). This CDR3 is CATSRGLTTGELFF. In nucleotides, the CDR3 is TGTGCCACCAGCAGGGGGTTAACGACCGGGGAGCTGTTTTTT.

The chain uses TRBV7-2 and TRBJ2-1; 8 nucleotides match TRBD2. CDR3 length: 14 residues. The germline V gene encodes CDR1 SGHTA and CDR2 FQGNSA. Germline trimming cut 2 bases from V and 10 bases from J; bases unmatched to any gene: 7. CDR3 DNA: TGTGCCAGCAGCTTAAGTAGCGGGGTACAGGAGCAGTTCTTC. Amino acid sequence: CASSLSSGVQEQFF.

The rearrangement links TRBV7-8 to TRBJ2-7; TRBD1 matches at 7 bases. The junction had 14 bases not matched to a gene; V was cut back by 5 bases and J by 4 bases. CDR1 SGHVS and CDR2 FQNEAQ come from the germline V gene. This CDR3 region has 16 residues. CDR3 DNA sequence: TGTGCCAGCAGCGAGCCCCGGGACAGATTCGGTTACGAGCAGTACTTC. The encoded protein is CASSEPRDRFGYEQYF. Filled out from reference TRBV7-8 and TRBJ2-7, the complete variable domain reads GAGVSQSPRYKVAKRGQDVALRCDPISGHVSLFWYQQALGQGPEFLTYFQNEAQLDKSGLPSDRFFAERPEGSVSTLKIQRTQQEDSAVYLCASSEPRDRFGYEQYFGPGTRLTVT.

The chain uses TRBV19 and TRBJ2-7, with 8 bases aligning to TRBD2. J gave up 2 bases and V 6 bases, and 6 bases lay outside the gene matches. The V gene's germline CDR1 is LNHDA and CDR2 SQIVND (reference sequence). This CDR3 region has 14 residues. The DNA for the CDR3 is TGTGCCAGTAGCGCGACTAGCGCAACCTACGAGCAGTACTTC. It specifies CASSATSATYEQYF.

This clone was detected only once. CDR3: CASTKTGTGTQYF. As DNA, the CDR3 is TGTGCCAGCACTAAGACAGGGACAGGGACGCAGTATTTT. The V call is TRBV28, the J call TRBJ2-3; 9 bases are shared with TRBD1. The CDR3 loop spans 13 amino acids. The ends lost 7 bases at V and 9 bases at J; junction bases unmatched: 8. Germline V gene lookup returns CDR1 MDHEN and CDR2 SYDVKM.

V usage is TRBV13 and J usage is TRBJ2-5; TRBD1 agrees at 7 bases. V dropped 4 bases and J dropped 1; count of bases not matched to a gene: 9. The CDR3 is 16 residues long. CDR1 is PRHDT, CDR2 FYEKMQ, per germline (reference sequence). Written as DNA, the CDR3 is TGTGCCAGCAGCTCTTTCCGAGGGGGCCTCCAAGAGACCCAGTACTTC. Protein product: CASSSFRGGLQETQYF.